The 29 T cell receptor beta chains given below trace back to one sample, sequenced in a study of T cells in Graves' hyperthyroidism and ophthalmopathy. TCR beta CDR3 region amplification was performed from RNA transcripts. The HTBI primer set served for first-round RT-PCR of the TCR CDR3. MiXCR was run by TCRdb on the multiplex PCR reads, yielding one entry per CDR3 protein. The data contain about half a million distinct CDR3 sequences, more than 20% of them singletons. Material for sequencing was blood. The source of these receptors is a man aged 18 to 30 with Graves' hyperthyroidism.

The chain joins TRBV20-1 to TRBJ2-2; D call uncertain. Germline CDR1 DFQATT, CDR2 SNEGSKA (reference sequence). The length of the CDR3 is 13 residues. V was shortened by 0 bases and J by 5 bases, with 7 bases between the two germline ends. CDR3 amino acids: CSARDRVTGELFF. CDR3 sequence (DNA): TGCAGTGCTAGAGATCGGGTAACCGGGGAGCTGTTTTTT.

This clonotype was counted many times. The V gene is TRBV4-1, the J gene TRBJ1-1, with 7 bases fitting TRBD1. J gave up 5 bases and V 0 bases, and 9 bases lay outside the gene matches. Germline V gene data show CDR1 as MGHRA and CDR2 as YSYEKL. CDR3 length: 16 amino acids. The CDR3 nucleotides read TGCGCCAGCAGCCAAGAAAAACGACAGGGAAGAACTGAAGCTTTCTTT. Its protein is CASSQEKRQGRTEAFF.

The chain combines TRBV7-8 with TRBJ1-2; 12 bases fit TRBD1. The length of the CDR3 is 13 residues. V trimming: 8 bases; J trimming: 3 bases; junction bases outside the gene matches: 1. Germline lookup yields CDR1 SGHVS and CDR2 FQNEAQ. The CDR3 loop reads CASGTGGYYGYTF. The CDR3 region has the DNA TGTGCCAGCGGGACAGGGGGCTACTATGGCTACACCTTC.

As to this clonotype: This may be a read error, as it is one base from a much larger clone. This chain joins TRBV11-2 and TRBJ1-3, with D maybe TRBD1 (6 bases). CDR1 is SGHAT, CDR2 FQNNGV, per germline. The CDR3 sequence is 15 residues long. The CDR3 nucleotides are TGTGCCAGCAGCCGACAGGCGAACTCTGGATACACCATATATTTT. This codes for CASSRQANSGYTIYF.

This clonotype was seen ten or more times. The V gene is TRBV30, the J gene TRBJ1-2, with TRBD1 identical over 9 bases. This CDR3 has 13 residues. The V segment lost 4 bases and the J segment 5 bases; nucleotides outside the gene matches: 5. Germline V gives CDR1 GTSNPN, CDR2 SVGIG (reference sequence). The CDR3 loop reads CAWTLGTGYGYTF. The CDR3, as DNA: TGTGCCTGGACTCTCGGGACAGGGTATGGCTACACCTTC.

In this sample, this clonotype turned up many times. CDR3 DNA: TGTGCCAGCGACTTGGTTGCGATCTATAGCAATCAGCCCCAGCATTTT. Amino acid sequence: CASDLVAIYSNQPQHF. The V gene is TRBV6-1, the J gene TRBJ1-5; D ambiguous. This CDR3 has 16 amino acids. V was cut by 8 bases and J by 0 bases, with 17 bases left in between. The germline CDR1 and CDR2 sequences are MNHNS and SASEGT.

This clonotype was detected many times. The V gene is TRBV28, the J gene TRBJ2-3; D might be TRBD1 (7 bases). Germline assignment: CDR1 MDHEN and CDR2 SYDVKM. The V gene lost 10 bases and the J gene lost 4 bases, with 18 bases spanning the gap. The CDR3 sequence is 14 residues long. CDR3 in DNA: TGTGCCACAGAGGGGGCACTAGCTGCAGATACGCAGTATTTT. It translates to CATEGALAADTQYF.

Points on this clonotype: The junction differs from germline at one of its ends, possibly a read error. This chain uses TRBV15 with TRBJ2-7, with 15 bases that match TRBD2. The CDR3 covers 20 residues. Per the germline V gene, CDR1 is LNHNV and CDR2 is YYDKDF (reference sequence). CDR3 nucleotides: TGTGCCACCGGCAGGGTTCCGTGGGGACTAGCGGGAGGTGGCAGGCGGGAGCAGTACTTC. Amino acid sequence: CATGRVPWGLAGGGRREQYF. Filled out from reference TRBV15 and TRBJ2-7, the complete variable domain reads DAMVIQNPRYQVTQFGKPVTLSCSQTLNHNVMYWYQQKSSQAPKLLFHYYDKDFNNEADTPDNFQSRRPNTSFCFLDIRSPGLGDTAMYLCATGRVPWGLAGGGRREQYFGPGTRLTVT.

This clonotype was seen ten or more times. The chain carries TRBV2 and TRBJ1-5; possibly TRBD1 for D (5 bases). V dropped 6 bases and J dropped 1 base, with 10 bases sitting between them. The CDR3 totals 14 residues. CDR1 is SNHLY, CDR2 FYNNEI, per germline. CDR3 region: CASSSWGSNQPQHF. CDR3 sequence (DNA): TGTGCCAGCAGCTCATGGGGGAGCAATCAGCCCCAGCATTTT.

There are a few counts of this clonotype. The gene calls are TRBV7-6 and TRBJ1-5; D might be TRBD1 (5 bases). V lost 3 bases to trimming and J lost 2 bases, with 14 bases between them. Germline V gene sequence: CDR1 SGHVS, CDR2 FNYEAQ. CDR3 length: 16 amino acids. The CDR3 DNA is TGTGCCAGCAGCTTGGGGGGGGGAGAGGGCAATCAGCCCCAGCATTTT. Its translation: CASSLGGGEGNQPQHF.

V usage is TRBV6-1 and J usage is TRBJ1-2; maybe TRBD1 (5 bases). CDR1 MNHNS and CDR2 SASEGT come from the germline V gene. The V and J ends lost 5 bases and 2 bases respectively, with 15 bases between them. CDR3 length: 15 residues. CDR3 coding DNA: TGTGCCAGCAGTCCAGACAGCGGGCTAAACTATGGCTACACCTTC. Translation: CASSPDSGLNYGYTF.

This sequence joins TRBV30 and TRBJ2-5; D call uncertain. V lost 0 bases and J lost 3, with 11 bases in between. The CDR3 has 14 amino acids. The germline CDR1 and CDR2 sequences are GTSNPN and SVGIG (reference sequence). The CDR3, as DNA: TGTGCCTGGAGTGTCCCAGACGGAGAAGAGACCCAGTACTTC. Protein sequence: CAWSVPDGEETQYF.

The rearrangement uses TRBV29-1 and TRBJ2-5; D unresolved. The CDR3 runs 13 residues. V lost 1 base and J lost 5, with 11 bases in between. Germline values: CDR1 SQVTM, CDR2 ANQGSEA. The CDR3 DNA follows: TGCAGCGTTGAAGGCAGGTTGAGGGAGACCCAGTACTTC. Protein: CSVEGRLRETQYF.

This clonotype was seen at least ten times. The J gene is TRBJ1-1, the V gene TRBV12-5, with no clear D. The V end lost 0 bases, the J end lost 9 bases, and 17 bases lay between the germline ends. The CDR3 consists of 15 residues. CDR1 is LGHNT, CDR2 FRNRAP, per germline. CDR3 loop: CASGLVVTGNAKAFF. CDR3 DNA: TGTGCTAGTGGTTTGGTTGTGACGGGTAACGCTAAAGCTTTCTTT.

Of note for this clonotype: One end of the junction varies from germline; a read error may be responsible. DNA of the CDR3: TGTGCCAGCAGTGTAGAAGGGCCGAACAATGAGAAGTTCTTC. Residues: CASSVEGPNNEKFF. V and J are TRBV2 and TRBJ2-1; D ambiguous. CDR1 and CDR2 (germline): SNHLY, FYNNEI. The CDR3 totals 14 residues. Full variable domain (rest looked up from reference TRBV2 and TRBJ2-1): EPEVTQTPSHQVTQMGQEVILRCVPISNHLYFYWYRQILGQKVEFLVSFYNNEISEKSEIFDDQFSVERPDGSNFTLKIRSTKLEDSAMYFCASSVEGPNNEKFFGPGTRLTVL.

The table lists this clonotype with many counts. The chain employs TRBV6-1 and TRBJ1-1; no definite D call. Germline assignment: CDR1 MNHNS and CDR2 SASEGT. Trimming shortened V by 5 bases and J by 1 base, and 11 bases separated the two germline ends. The CDR3 covers 14 residues. DNA of the CDR3: TGTGCCAGCAGTCCCGGACGGGAGAACACTGAAGCTTTCTTT. Protein sequence: CASSPGRENTEAFF.

This clonotype appeared many times. J is TRBJ2-5 and V is TRBV2; D is unclear. Germline CDR1 and CDR2: SNHLY and FYNNEI. Trimming cost V 2 bases and J 5 bases, with 12 bases left between them. This CDR3 is built from 14 residues. The CDR3 sequence is CASSETMGLETQYF. DNA for the CDR3: TGTGCCAGCAGTGAAACTATGGGCTTGGAGACCCAGTACTTC.

There are a few counts of this clonotype. The chain uses TRBV11-1 and TRBJ2-7; TRBD2 matches 7 bases. This CDR3 contains 18 residues. Per germline, CDR1 SGHAT and CDR2 FQDESV (reference sequence). V trimming: 2 bases; J trimming: 3 bases; junction bases outside the gene matches: 16. The CDR3 nucleotides read TGTGCCAGCAGCTTAAGTCTAGCGGAACCAAGTTTCGGCTACGAGCAGTACTTC. Encoded protein: CASSLSLAEPSFGYEQYF. The full variable domain, in which reference TRBV11-1 and TRBJ2-7 provide the parts outside the CDR3, is EAEVAQSPRYKITEKSQAVAFWCDPISGHATLYWYRQILGQGPELLVQFQDESVVDDSQLPKDRFSAERLKGVDSTLKIQPAELGDSAMYLCASSLSLAEPSFGYEQYFGPGTRLTVT.

As to this clonotype: One end of the junction does not line up with germline, which may come from a read error. This chain joins TRBV10-3 and TRBJ2-2; D is ambiguous. Germline V gene data show CDR1 as ENHRY and CDR2 as SYGVKD. This CDR3 comprises 14 residues. This chain's CDR3 is CSISERKNTGELFF. CDR3 coding DNA: TGTTCCATCAGTGAGCGCAAGAACACCGGGGAGCTGTTTTTT.

This clonotype was recorded at least ten times. The chain uses TRBV6-1 and TRBJ2-5, with TRBD2 identical over 10 bases. V shed 5 bases, J shed 3 bases, and the junction held 9 bases outside the gene matches. Germline assignment: CDR1 MNHNS and CDR2 SASEGT. The length of the CDR3 is 16 residues. CDR3 loop: CASSTVLAGVKETQYF. CDR3 nucleotides: TGTGCCAGCAGTACCGTTCTAGCGGGAGTTAAAGAGACCCAGTACTTC.

The chain uses TRBV25-1 and TRBJ2-5; 11 positions match TRBD2. Germline values: CDR1 MGHDK, CDR2 SYGVNS. This CDR3 comprises 19 residues. Trimming took 1 base from V and 4 from J; bases not matched to a gene: 14. CDR3 loop: CASSEWFRGTSGAPETQYF. CDR3 bases: TGTGCCAGCAGTGAATGGTTCAGAGGGACTAGCGGAGCCCCAGAGACCCAGTACTTC.

Many counts were recorded for this clonotype. The rearrangement joins TRBV19 to TRBJ1-5; D might be TRBD1 (5 bases). V was trimmed by 7 bases and J by 4 bases, leaving 14 bases between them. Germline V gives CDR1 LNHDA, CDR2 SQIVND (reference sequence). CDR3 length: 14 residues. For the CDR3, the DNA is TGTGCCAGTACCCCCGAGGGGAAGAATCAGCCCCAGCATTTT. Its protein is CASTPEGKNQPQHF. The entire variable domain, with the rest obtained from reference TRBV19 and TRBJ1-5, is as follows: DGGITQSPKYLFRKEGQNVTLSCEQNLNHDAMYWYRQDPGQGLRLIYYSQIVNDFQKGDIAEGYSVSREKKESFPLTVTSAQKNPTAFYLCASTPEGKNQPQHFGDGTRLSIL.

This clonotype was observed at least ten times. This chain connects TRBV20-1 to TRBJ2-7; 11 nucleotides align to TRBD2. V trimming: 0 bases; J trimming: 2 bases; junction bases outside the gene matches: 9. CDR1 DFQATT and CDR2 SNEGSKA come from the germline V gene (reference sequence). This CDR3 has 17 amino acids. This CDR3 reads CSARDWAATSGAYEQYF. CDR3 nucleotide sequence: TGCAGTGCTAGAGATTGGGCAGCGACTAGCGGGGCCTACGAGCAGTACTTC.

The table lists this clonotype with a few counts. With a much larger clone just one base away, this may be a read error. The chain uses TRBV4-2 and TRBJ1-1; 9 positions match TRBD1. In germline, CDR1 is LGHNA, CDR2 YNFKEQ. The CDR3 covers 13 residues. Written as DNA, the CDR3 is TGTGCCAGCAGCCAAGCCACGGACAGGGGTACTTCCTTT. It yields the protein CASSQATDRGTSF.

The rearrangement joins TRBV4-1 to TRBJ2-5; D is uncertain. The CDR3 covers 12 residues. Germline CDR1 and CDR2: MGHRA and YSYEKL. Trimming pared 4 bases from V and 3 bases from J, leaving 6 bases between. CDR3 sequence reads: CASSPNEETQYF. The CDR3 DNA sequence: TGCGCCAGCAGCCCCAACGAAGAGACCCAGTACTTC.

This clonotype has only a few counts. The chain links TRBV3-1 to TRBJ1-1; no clear D. The CDR3 length is 16 residues. The germline CDR1 and CDR2 sequences are LGHDT and YNNKEL (reference sequence). V lost 1 base and J lost 4, with 16 bases in between. The CDR3 DNA reads TGTGCCAGCAGCCAAGGCCGCCGGGGTTGGGGCACTGAAGCTTTCTTT. Translation gives CASSQGRRGWGTEAFF.

This clonotype came up a few times. The chain links TRBV18 to TRBJ2-2; TRBD1 aligns across 8 bases. V was pared by 5 bases and J by 7 bases, with 3 bases of the junction left unmatched. The germline V gene encodes CDR1 KGHSH and CDR2 LQKENI. The CDR3 is 13 residues long. The CDR3 coding sequence is TGTGCCAGCTCATCGGACAGGGACGGGGAGCTGTTTTTT. This codes for CASSSDRDGELFF. The entire variable domain, with the rest obtained from reference TRBV18 and TRBJ2-2, is as follows: NAGVMQNPRHLVRRRGQEARLRCSPMKGHSHVYWYRQLPEEGLKFMVYLQKENIIDESGMPKERFSAEFPKEGPSILRIQQVVRGDSAAYFCASSSDRDGELFFGEGSRLTVL.

In this sample, this clonotype turned up a few times. The rearrangement joins TRBV6-1 to TRBJ2-5; TRBD2 matches at 9 bases. The J segment lost 3 bases and the V segment lost 5 bases, leaving 4 bases of the junction unmatched. The CDR3 consists of 14 residues. Looked up from germline, CDR1 is MNHNS and CDR2 is SASEGT. In DNA, the CDR3 is TGTGCCAGCAGTCTAGCGGGGCTAAAAGAGACCCAGTACTTC. Amino acids: CASSLAGLKETQYF.

This clonotype has a count of ten or more. The chain couples TRBV12-3 or TRBV12-4 to TRBJ1-1; D remains ambiguous. This CDR3 has 12 amino acids. The CDR3 DNA reads TGTGCGAGACGGGCGATGGGCACTGAAGCTTTCTTT. It translates to CARRAMGTEAFF.